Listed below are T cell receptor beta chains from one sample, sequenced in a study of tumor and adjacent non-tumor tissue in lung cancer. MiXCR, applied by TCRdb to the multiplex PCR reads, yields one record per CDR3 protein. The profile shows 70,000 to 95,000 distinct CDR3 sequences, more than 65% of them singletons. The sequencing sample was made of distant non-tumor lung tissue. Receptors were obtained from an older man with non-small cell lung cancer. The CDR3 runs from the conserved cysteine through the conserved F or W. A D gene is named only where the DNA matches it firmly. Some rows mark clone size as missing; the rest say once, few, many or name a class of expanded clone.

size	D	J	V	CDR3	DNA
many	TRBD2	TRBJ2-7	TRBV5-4	CASSATSGGYEQYF	TGTGCCAGCAGCGCTACTAGCGGGGGCTACGAGCAGTACTTC
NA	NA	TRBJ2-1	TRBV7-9	CASSHSGGGNNEHFF	TGTGCCAGCAGCCACTCCGGGGGCGGAAACAATGAACACTTCTTC
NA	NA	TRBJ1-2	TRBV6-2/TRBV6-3	CASTTEWGGYTF	TGTGCTAGCACCACCGAATGGGGTGGCTACACCTTC
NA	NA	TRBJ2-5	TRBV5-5	CTSSLVSPEAQYF	TGTACCAGCAGCTTGGTCAGTCCTGAGGCCCAGTACTTC
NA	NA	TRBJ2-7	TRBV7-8	CAIRLVGSWDEQYF	TGTGCCATCAGACTAGTGGGGAGTTGGGACGAGCAGTACTTC
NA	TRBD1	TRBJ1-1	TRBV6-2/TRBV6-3	CASSTRQGTNTGAIF	TGTGCCAGCAGTACGAGACAGGGGACGAACACCGGAGCTATCTTT
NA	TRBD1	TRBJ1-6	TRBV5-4	CVSSRTGDHNSHLHF	TGTGTCAGCAGCCGAACAGGGGATCATAATTCACACCTCCACTTT
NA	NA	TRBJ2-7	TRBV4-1	CASSRTLAGEVYEQYF	TGCGCCAGTAGCCGGACACTAGCAGGAGAGGTATACGAGCAGTACTTC
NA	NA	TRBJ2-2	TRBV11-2	CASRIVDTGVAGELFF	TGTGCCAGCAGGATAGTGGACACAGGAGTTGCCGGGGAGCTGTTTTTT
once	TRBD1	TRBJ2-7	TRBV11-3	CDSSLAGTGGSLTYEQYF	TGTGACAGCAGCTTAGCGGGGACAGGGGGCTCTCTGACATACGAGCAGTACTTC
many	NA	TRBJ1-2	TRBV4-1	CASSQVGSGGYTF	TGCGCCAGCAGCCAAGTCGGATCCGGTGGCTACACCTTC
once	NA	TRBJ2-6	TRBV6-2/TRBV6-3	CASRTGASVLTF	TGTGCCAGCCGCACTGGGGCCAGCGTCCTGACTTTC
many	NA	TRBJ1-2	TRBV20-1	CSAKGGGYTF	TGCAGTGCTAAAGGAGGTGGCTACACCTTC
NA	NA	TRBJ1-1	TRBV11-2	CTNSFANSRNTGAFF	TGTACCAACAGCTTCGCCAATTCAAGGAACACTGGAGCTTTCTTT
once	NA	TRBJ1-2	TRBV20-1	CNACRGPNYGYTF	TGCAATGCTTGTAGGGGACCCAACTATGGCTACACCTTC
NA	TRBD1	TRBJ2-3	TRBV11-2	CANSSQGFSYTQYF	TGTGCCAACAGTTCACAGGGGTTCTCATATACGCAGTATTTT
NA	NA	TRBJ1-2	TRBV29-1	CGVDTAYGYTF	TGCGGCGTTGATACAGCCTATGGCTACACCTTC
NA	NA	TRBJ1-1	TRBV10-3	CTVSEPQGQVTEPFF	TGTACCGTCAGTGAGCCTCAGGGGCAGGTCACTGAACCTTTCTTT
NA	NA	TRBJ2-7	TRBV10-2	CASLSGIGYDKQYF	TGCGCCAGTTTATCCGGGATAGGGTATGACAAGCAGTACTTC
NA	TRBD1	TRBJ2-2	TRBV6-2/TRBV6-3	CVSRRGQGAFGGELSF	TGTGTCAGCAGACGGGGACAGGGGGCGTTTGGCGGGGAGCTGTCTTTT
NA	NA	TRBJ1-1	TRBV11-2	CASNPLNVGGTEALF	TGTGCCAGCAACCCCCTCAACGTTGGGGGCACTGAAGCTCTCTTT
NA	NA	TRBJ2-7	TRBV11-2	CASSPGRTKQYF	TGTGCCAGCAGCCCGGGTAGGACGAAGCAGTACTTC
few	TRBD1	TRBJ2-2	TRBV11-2	CDGSLVGTGVAGELFF	TGTGACGGCAGCTTAGTAGGCACAGGGGTTGCCGGGGAGCTGTTTTTT
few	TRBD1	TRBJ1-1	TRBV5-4	CASSSQGANNEAFF	TGTGCCAGCAGTTCACAGGGGGCTAACAATGAAGCTTTCTTT
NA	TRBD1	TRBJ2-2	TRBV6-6	CASSYGNFDWTGLTGELFF	TGTGCCAGCAGTTACGGAAACTTCGATTGGACAGGGCTCACCGGGGAGCTGTTTTTT